This TCR beta chain was sequenced during a study of early T cells in non-severe SARS-CoV-2 infection (dated by TCRdb to about 2021). Turning to the overall study: TCR sequencing used bulk RNA from unsorted whole blood, so alpha and beta chains could not be paired.

There are a few counts of this clonotype. The antigen it binds to is not known. Base qualities were left out, and no much larger clone turns up one base away. General findings and caveats noted by the study authors: Matching against VDJdb was skewed toward anti-spike CD8 responses, likely underestimated virus-specific expansions, and missed private and CD4 specificities.

The library was produced with 5' RACE. Sequencing used a NextSeq 500. Unique molecular identifiers were attached to individual cDNA molecules in the TCR library protocol so that sequencing error and PCR bias could be corrected. TCR alpha and beta chains were both sequenced, and the abundances of alpha and beta sequences in each sample were closely correlated with each other. The authors' analysis ran thus. Decombinator V4 was used to perform V gene, J gene and CDR3 annotation of TCR sequences. Expanded TCRs were defined as changing significantly between any two time points under a Poisson model with p below 0.0001. TCR abundances were normalised to the total number of TCRs sequenced per sample and were expressed as counts per million. TRAV1-2 paired with TRAJ12, TRAJ20 or TRAJ33 defined MAIT TCRs, while TRAV10 paired with TRAJ18 defined iNKT TCRs. VDJdb, accessed on 1 November 2021, was searched for TCRs annotated for CMV, EBV and SARS-CoV-2, and TCRs annotated for more than one antigen were excluded. Through fastp at Q25 and MiXCR, TCRdb rebuilt clones from the public reads, retaining in-frame beta chains. Here each entry gathers all rows of one CDR3 protein and keeps the most common genes and DNA. In this record, the V and J calls reflect TCRdb's handling and not the investigators' own analysis. The sample data list roughly 66,000 distinct CDR3 sequences, and roughly 9.1% of these were observed just once. The ten biggest clones cover approximately 3% of the sample.

V was cut back by 3 bases and J by 7 bases, leaving a gap of 10 bases between them. The germline V gene sets CDR1 to SGHRS and CDR2 to YFSETQ. The CDR3 runs 13 amino acids, cysteine and phenylalanine included. Only the CDR3 region is kept as DNA, spanning 39 bases read in frame from base 1. The study was a case-control design nested within a healthcare worker cohort in London, UK, with weekly nasopharyngeal swab PCR tests and blood sampling. Between 23 and 31 March 2020, the week of the UK lockdown, healthcare workers were enrolled and then followed up weekly for as long as 16 weeks. The V gene is TRBV5-1 and the J gene is TRBJ1-4; the D gene cannot be named for sure. Sequencing was done on a sample of whole blood. The TCR comes from an adult who was a healthcare worker with PCR-confirmed SARS-CoV-2 infection or an uninfected control (not recorded which). This receptor carries the CDR3 CASSSTPGEKLFF. Read as DNA, the sequence is TGCGCCAGCAGCTCCACGCCGGGTGAAAAACTGTTTTTT.